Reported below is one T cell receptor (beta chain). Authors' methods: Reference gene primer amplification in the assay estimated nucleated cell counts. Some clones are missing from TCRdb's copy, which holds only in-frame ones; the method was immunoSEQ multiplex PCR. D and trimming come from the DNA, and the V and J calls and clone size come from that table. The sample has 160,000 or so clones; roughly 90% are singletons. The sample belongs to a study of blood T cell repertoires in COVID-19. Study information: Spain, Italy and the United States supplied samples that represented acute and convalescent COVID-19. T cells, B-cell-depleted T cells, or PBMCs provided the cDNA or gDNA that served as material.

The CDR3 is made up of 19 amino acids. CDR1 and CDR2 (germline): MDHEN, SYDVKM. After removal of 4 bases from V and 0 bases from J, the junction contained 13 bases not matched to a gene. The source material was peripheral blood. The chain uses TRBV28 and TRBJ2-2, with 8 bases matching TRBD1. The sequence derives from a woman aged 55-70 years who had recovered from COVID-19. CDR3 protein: CASSSLLLDRGANTGELFF. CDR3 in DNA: TGTGCCAGCAGTTCCCTCCTACTCGACAGGGGCGCGAACACCGGGGAGCTGTTTTTT.